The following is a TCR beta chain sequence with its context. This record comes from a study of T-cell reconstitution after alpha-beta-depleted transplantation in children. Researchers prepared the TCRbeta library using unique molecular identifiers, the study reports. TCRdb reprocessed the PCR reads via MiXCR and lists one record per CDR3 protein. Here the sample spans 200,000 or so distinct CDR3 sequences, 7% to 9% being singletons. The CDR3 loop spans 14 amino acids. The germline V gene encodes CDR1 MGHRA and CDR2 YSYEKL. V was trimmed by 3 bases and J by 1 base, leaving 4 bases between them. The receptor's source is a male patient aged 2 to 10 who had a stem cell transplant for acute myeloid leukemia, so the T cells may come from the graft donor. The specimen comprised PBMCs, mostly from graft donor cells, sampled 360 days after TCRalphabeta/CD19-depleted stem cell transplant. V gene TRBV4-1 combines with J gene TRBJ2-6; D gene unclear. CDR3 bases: TGCGCCAGCAGCCACAGTTCTGGGGCCAACGTCCTGACTTTC. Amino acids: CASSHSSGANVLTF.